A single count supports the clone carrying this T cell receptor (beta chain). CDR3 length: 16 amino acids. Germline V gives CDR1 MGHRA, CDR2 YSYEKL. Germline trimming cut 1 base from V and 3 bases from J; bases unmatched to any gene: 8. Self-reported history from a screening survey and questionnaire set each donor's cohort. These data belong to a study of blood T cell repertoires in COVID-19. Study as a whole: The cDNA or gDNA used as material had been derived from T cells, B-cell-depleted T cells, or PBMCs.

Using immunoSEQ multiplex PCR, the repertoire was profiled, and TCRdb retains in-frame clones only, with some absent. The sample consists of 200,000 to 250,000 clones, about 86% of them appearing once. The chain combines TRBV4-1 with TRBJ1-2, with TRBD1 identical over 7 bases. The clonotype comes from a woman in her fifties or sixties with acute COVID-19. Sequencing was done on a sample of PBMCs or T cells enriched from blood (not recorded which). The CDR3 protein is CASSQVWGDRDYGYTF. CDR3 DNA sequence: TGCGCCAGCAGCCAAGTTTGGGGCGACAGGGACTATGGCTACACCTTC.